This T cell receptor beta chain is from a study of lymphopenia after photon versus proton radiotherapy. Per the germline V gene, CDR1 is MNHEY and CDR2 is SVGAGI. CDR3 length equals 13 residues. Trimming took 6 bases from V and 8 from J, leaving 13 bases between them. Whole-study results and caveats: Larger post-nadir TCR diversity loss correlated inversely with survival in deceased patients. Post-nadir diversity loss with photons came from oligoclonal expansion, particularly CD8+ Temra cells. Under photons, naive T cells and diversity fell while effector/memory populations rose.

Note on this clone: Antigen: not known.

Assay used: immunoSEQ multiplex PCR; TCRdb lists only in-frame clones, some missing. The table lists about 62,000 clones, about 85% of them singletons, with roughly 13% in the top ten. The V call is TRBV6-5, the J call TRBJ1-4, with D possibly matching TRBD1 (6 bases). The sequencing here drew on peripheral blood, taken from a patient treated with proton-based radiotherapy. This TCR came from a man older than 75 with esophageal cancer. The CDR3 sequence is CASSHRVGEKLFF. The CDR3 DNA reads as TGTGCCAGCAGCCACAGGGTAGGAGAAAAACTGTTTTTT.